This TCR beta chain came from a study of identical twins. CDR3 length equals 13 residues. Germline V gives CDR1 DFQATT, CDR2 SNEGSKA (reference sequence). V dropped 3 bases and J dropped 7; count of bases not matched to a gene: 9. TCRdb re-called the 5' RACE reads with MiXCR, one entry per CDR3 protein. Seen here are around 480,000 distinct CDR3 sequences, roughly 13% observed once, and the top ten hold 0.98%. These data were also reused for a study on yellow fever vaccine responses in identical twins.

J is TRBJ2-7 and V is TRBV20-1; 7 nucleotides agree with TRBD1. The sequencing input was CD4+ T cells sorted from blood. The origin of this receptor is a woman under 30 in good health. The CDR3 protein is CSARGTAAWEQYF. For the CDR3, the DNA is TGCAGTGCTAGGGGGACAGCGGCCTGGGAGCAGTACTTC.